What follows is one T cell receptor (beta chain) and its context. Seattle patient enrollment occurred during active infection, with longitudinal follow-up thereafter. These data originate in a study of blood T cell repertoires in COVID-19. Germline V CDR1 and CDR2: LNHNV, YYDKDF (reference sequence). With 4 bases removed from V and 6 bases from J, the gap between germline ends came to 15 bases. The CDR3 length is 14 residues. TCRdb keeps only in-frame clones here, not all; method: immunoSEQ multiplex PCR. Of tens of thousands of clones in the sample, about nine tenths are singletons; the top ten hold 5% to 7%.

The sequence was collected from a young man with COVID-19, enrolled during active disease. The gene calls are TRBV15 and TRBJ1-2, with a weak D call TRBD1 (5 bases). The sequencing input was peripheral blood. CDR3 sequence (DNA): TGTGCCACCAGCAAACCCAGGGAAGGGGATGGCTACACCTTC. Protein sequence: CATSKPREGDGYTF.